This TCR beta chain originates from a study of shared clonotypes between healthy human individuals. Trimming removed 11 bases from V and 8 bases from J; junction bases left unmatched: 18. This CDR3 has 16 residues. Germline assignment: CDR1 MRHNA and CDR2 SNTAGT. Sequencing used immunoSEQ multiplex PCR; TCRdb keeps in-frame clones, though not all of them. Of millions of clones detected, around nine tenths appear once; the ten largest clones hold roughly 0.14%. The sequence was collected from a man aged 18 to 29 in good health. V gene TRBV6-4 combines with J gene TRBJ2-1; TRBD2 matches at 10 bases. Sequenced sample: naive CD4+ T cells sorted from blood. Subset defined: CD45RA+ positively selected. The CDR3 region is CARPPWGLAGEDEQFF. For the CDR3, the DNA is TGTGCCCGCCCCCCTTGGGGTCTAGCGGGAGAGGATGAGCAGTTCTTC.